The TCR beta chain described here comes from a study of T-cell reconstitution after alpha-beta-depleted transplantation in children. Study-wide points: After transplant, high TCRbeta diversity at day 60 in some patients arose from surviving recipient T cells and thymic progenitors. It was reported that alpha-beta T cells came from several hundred expanded graft clones (about two months after transplant). When one year had passed after transplant, most T-cell counts and diversity came from newly produced T cells.

This clonotype has only a few counts. Its antigen is not known. The V end lost 5 bases, the J end lost 9 bases, and 22 bases lay between the germline ends. This CDR3 has 15 residues. Germline V gives CDR1 SGHTA, CDR2 FQGNSA. Unique molecular identifiers were incorporated when the TCRbeta library was constructed. TCRdb passed the PCR reads through MiXCR, listing each CDR3 protein once. The sample holds about 900,000 distinct CDR3 sequences, about 29% seen once. Sample: PBMCs, mostly from graft donor cells, taken 360 days after TCRalphabeta/CD19-depleted stem cell transplant. V and J are TRBV7-2 and TRBJ1-2, with D possibly matching TRBD1 (5 bases). This receptor was identified in a boy under two years old who had a stem cell transplant for SCID, so the T cells may come from the graft donor. Written as DNA, the CDR3 is TGTGCCAGCAGCCCAAGCTCCGGGGGATTCGAGCGCTACACCTTC. As protein: CASSPSSGGFERYTF.